These 8 T cell receptor beta chains originate from one sample sequenced in a study of T cell responses to AZD1222 COVID-19 vaccine. This table comes from immunoSEQ multiplex PCR, and its TCRdb copy is limited to in-frame clones, with some not included. The sample carries 95,000 to 150,000 clones, around 89% recorded once. Sequenced material: peripheral blood, taken on day 0 of AZD1222 vaccination. These receptors were collected from an adult in good health.

This rearrangement joins TRBV3-1 (or the pseudogene TRBV3-2) to TRBJ1-5; D ambiguous. Germline V gene sequence: CDR1 LGHDT, CDR2 YNNKEL (reference sequence). This CDR3 has 15 residues. With 0 bases removed from V and 0 bases from J, the gap between germline ends came to 6 bases. This CDR3 reads CASSQDPVSNQPQHF. CDR3 DNA: TGTGCCAGCAGCCAAGACCCGGTTAGCAATCAGCCCCAGCATTTT.

This chain links TRBV6-4 with TRBJ2-3; possibly TRBD1 or TRBD2 for D (5 bases each). The CDR3 spans 16 residues. With 0 bases removed from V and 5 bases from J, the gap between germline ends came to 15 bases. Germline V gene data show CDR1 as MRHNA and CDR2 as SNTAGT. This CDR3 is CASSDSAGTSGDTQYF. The CDR3 DNA sequence: TGTGCCAGCAGTGACTCCGCCGGGACGTCAGGAGATACGCAGTATTTT.

This chain uses TRBV5-5 with TRBJ1-2; 10 bases match TRBD1. The V and J ends lost 4 bases and 7 bases, in that order; junction bases with no gene match: 10. This CDR3 comprises 15 residues. Looked up from germline, CDR1 is SGHKS and CDR2 is YYEKEE (reference sequence). The CDR3 loop is CASSTDRGRPSGYTF. The CDR3 DNA is TGTGCCAGCAGCACCGACAGGGGGCGACCCTCTGGCTACACCTTC.

The chain carries TRBV5-6 and TRBJ1-2; D uncertain. This CDR3 has 15 residues. Per germline, CDR1 SGHDT and CDR2 YYEEEE. Trimming removed 0 bases from V and 4 bases from J, with 13 bases in between. CDR3 amino acids: CASSLGLGSIYGYTF. CDR3 coding DNA: TGTGCCAGCAGCTTGGGTCTGGGATCTATCTATGGCTACACCTTC.

The chain's CDR3 is CASSLGRGLAGPRQETQYF. CDR3 sequence (DNA): TGTGCCAGCAGCTTAGGCCGAGGGCTAGCGGGCCCTCGTCAAGAGACCCAGTACTTC. The V call is TRBV7-3, the J call TRBJ2-5; 8 nucleotides align to TRBD2. This CDR3 comprises 19 residues. The J segment lost 2 bases and the V segment lost 2 bases, leaving 16 bases of the junction unmatched. Per germline, CDR1 SGHTA and CDR2 FQGTGA.

The rearrangement joins TRBV2 to TRBJ2-1; 12 bases are a match to TRBD2. The CDR3 extends over 15 amino acids. Germline V CDR1 and CDR2: SNHLY, FYNNEI. J gave up 12 bases and V 9 bases, and 15 bases lay outside the gene matches. CDR3 sequence reads: CARSRTSGDPNLQFF. In DNA form, the CDR3 reads TGTGCCAGATCCCGGACTAGCGGGGACCCCAATCTGCAGTTCTTC.

The chain has TRBV5-4 and TRBJ1-6, with 8 bases lining up with TRBD1. The germline V gene encodes CDR1 SGHNT and CDR2 YYREEE (reference sequence). This CDR3 spans 14 amino acids. The V segment lost 5 bases and the J segment 7 bases; nucleotides outside the gene matches: 5. The DNA for the CDR3 is TGTGCCAGCAGACCGGGACAGGAGAATTCACCCCTCCACTTT. Translated, it gives CASRPGQENSPLHF. Full variable domain (missing parts from reference TRBV5-4 and TRBJ1-6): ETGVTQSPTHLIKTRGQQVTLRCSSQSGHNTVSWYQQALGQGPQFIFQYYREEENGRGNFPPRFSGLQFPNYSSELNVNALELDDSALYLCASRPGQENSPLHFGNGTRLTVT.

This clone was seen just once. CDR3 protein: CASNEDSLNYGYTF. CDR3 bases: TGTGCCAGCAATGAGGACAGCCTAAACTATGGCTACACCTTC. The V call is TRBV19, the J call TRBJ1-2; D is possibly TRBD1 (6 bases). Trimming stripped 9 bases from V and 2 bases from J, with 16 bases between. Germline-derived CDR1 and CDR2 are LNHDA and SQIVND (reference sequence). The CDR3 is 14 residues long.